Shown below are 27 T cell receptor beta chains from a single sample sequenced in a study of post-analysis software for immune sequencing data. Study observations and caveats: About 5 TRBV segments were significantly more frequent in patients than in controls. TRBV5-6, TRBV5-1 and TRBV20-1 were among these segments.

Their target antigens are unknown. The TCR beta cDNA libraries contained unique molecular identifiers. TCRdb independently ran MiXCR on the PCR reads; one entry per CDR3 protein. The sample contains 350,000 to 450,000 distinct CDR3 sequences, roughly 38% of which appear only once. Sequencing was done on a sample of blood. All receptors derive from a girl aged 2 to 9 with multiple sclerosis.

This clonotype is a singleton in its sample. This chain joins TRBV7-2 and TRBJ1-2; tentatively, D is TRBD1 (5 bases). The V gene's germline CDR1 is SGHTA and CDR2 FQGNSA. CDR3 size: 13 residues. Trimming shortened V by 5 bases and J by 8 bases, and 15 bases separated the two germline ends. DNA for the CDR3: TGTGCCAGCAGCGCGGACATTTTCCGGGGCTACACCTTC. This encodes CASSADIFRGYTF.

Here the CDR3 reads CASSDSGGIYNEQYF. In DNA, the CDR3 is TGTGCCAGCAGCGATAGCGGGGGGATCTACAATGAGCAGTACTTC. The gene calls are TRBV7-3 and TRBJ2-1; 10 nucleotides line up with TRBD2. The J call may be wrong; the DNA end is better matched by TRBJ2-7. The CDR3 is 15 residues long. Germline-derived CDR1 and CDR2 are SGHTA and FQGTGA.

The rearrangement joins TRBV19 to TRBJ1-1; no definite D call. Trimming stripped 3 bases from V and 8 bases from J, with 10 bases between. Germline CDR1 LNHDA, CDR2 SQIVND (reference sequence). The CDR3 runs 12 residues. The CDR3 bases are TGTGCCAGTAGTATTCCAGAACACGAAGCTTTCTTT. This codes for CASSIPEHEAFF.

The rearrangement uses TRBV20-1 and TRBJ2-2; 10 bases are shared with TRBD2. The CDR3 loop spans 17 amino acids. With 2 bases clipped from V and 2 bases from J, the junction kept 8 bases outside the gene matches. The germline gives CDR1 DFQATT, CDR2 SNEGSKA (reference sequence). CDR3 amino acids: CSARSPSGSFNTGELFF. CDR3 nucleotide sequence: TGCAGTGCTAGATCCCCTAGCGGGAGTTTTAACACCGGGGAGCTGTTTTTT.

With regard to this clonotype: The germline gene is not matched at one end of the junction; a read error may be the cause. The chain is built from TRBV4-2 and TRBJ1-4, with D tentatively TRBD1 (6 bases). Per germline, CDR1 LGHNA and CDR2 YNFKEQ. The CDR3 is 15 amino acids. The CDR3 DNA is TGTGCCAGCAGCCAAGATCAGGGGAGGAATGAAAAACGGTTTTTT. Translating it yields CASSQDQGRNEKRFF.

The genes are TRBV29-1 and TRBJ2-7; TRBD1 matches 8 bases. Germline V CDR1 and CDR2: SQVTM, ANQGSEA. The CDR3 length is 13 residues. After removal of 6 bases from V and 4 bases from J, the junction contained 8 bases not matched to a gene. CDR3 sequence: CSVTRQGSYEQYF. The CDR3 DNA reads TGCAGCGTCACCCGACAGGGGTCGTACGAGCAGTACTTC.

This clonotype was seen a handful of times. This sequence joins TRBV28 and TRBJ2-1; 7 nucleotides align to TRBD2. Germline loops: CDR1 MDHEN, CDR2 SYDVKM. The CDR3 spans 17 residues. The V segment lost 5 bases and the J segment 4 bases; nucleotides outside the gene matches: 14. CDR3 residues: CASSPWRESFKYNEQFF. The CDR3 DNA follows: TGTGCCAGCAGTCCTTGGCGGGAGTCCTTTAAGTACAATGAGCAGTTCTTC.

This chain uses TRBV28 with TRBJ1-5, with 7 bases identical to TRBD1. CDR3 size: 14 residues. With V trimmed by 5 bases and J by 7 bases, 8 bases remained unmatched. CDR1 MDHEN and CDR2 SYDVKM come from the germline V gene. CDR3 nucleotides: TGTGCCAGCAGTAGGAACAGGGGAGGGCAGCCCCAGCATTTT. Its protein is CASSRNRGGQPQHF. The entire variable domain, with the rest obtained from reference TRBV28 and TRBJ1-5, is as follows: DVKVTQSSRYLVKRTGEKVFLECVQDMDHENMFWYRQDPGLGLRLIYFSYDVKMKEKGDIPEGYSVSREKKERFSLILESASTNQTSMYLCASSRNRGGQPQHFGDGTRLSIL.

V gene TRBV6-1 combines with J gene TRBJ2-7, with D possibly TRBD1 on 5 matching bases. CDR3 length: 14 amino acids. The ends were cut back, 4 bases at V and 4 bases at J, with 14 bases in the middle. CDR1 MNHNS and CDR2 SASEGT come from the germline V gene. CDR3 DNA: TGTGCCAGCAGTGCTGGCAGGGCCATTTACGAGCAGTACTTC. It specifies CASSAGRAIYEQYF.

As DNA, the CDR3 is TGCAGTGCTAGAGAGGAGGGGACAGGGAACTATGGCTACACCTTC. Residues: CSAREEGTGNYGYTF. The chain links TRBV20-1 to TRBJ1-2, with 9 bases lining up with TRBD1. The germline V gene encodes CDR1 DFQATT and CDR2 SNEGSKA (reference sequence). This CDR3 has 15 residues. With 0 bases clipped from V and 2 bases from J, the junction kept 4 bases outside the gene matches.

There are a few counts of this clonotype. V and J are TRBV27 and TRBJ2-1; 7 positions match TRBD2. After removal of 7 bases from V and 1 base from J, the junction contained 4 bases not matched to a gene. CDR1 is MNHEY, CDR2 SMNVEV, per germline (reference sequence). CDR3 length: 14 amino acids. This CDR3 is CASTMGGSYNEQFF. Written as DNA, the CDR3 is TGTGCCAGCACGATGGGAGGGTCCTACAATGAGCAGTTCTTC.

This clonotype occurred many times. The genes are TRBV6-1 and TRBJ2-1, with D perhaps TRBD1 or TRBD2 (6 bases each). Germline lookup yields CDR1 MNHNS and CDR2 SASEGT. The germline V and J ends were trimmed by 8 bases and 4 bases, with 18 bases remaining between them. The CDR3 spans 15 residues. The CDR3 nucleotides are TGTGCCAGCTCTCTCATGGGGGGCGCTTACAATGAGCAGTTCTTC. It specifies CASSLMGGAYNEQFF.

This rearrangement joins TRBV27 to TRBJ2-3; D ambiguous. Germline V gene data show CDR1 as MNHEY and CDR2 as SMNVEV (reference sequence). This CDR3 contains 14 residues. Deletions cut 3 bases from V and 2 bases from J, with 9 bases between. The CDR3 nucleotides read TGTGCCAGCAGTTTTAACAGCTTCACAGATACGCAGTATTTT. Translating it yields CASSFNSFTDTQYF.

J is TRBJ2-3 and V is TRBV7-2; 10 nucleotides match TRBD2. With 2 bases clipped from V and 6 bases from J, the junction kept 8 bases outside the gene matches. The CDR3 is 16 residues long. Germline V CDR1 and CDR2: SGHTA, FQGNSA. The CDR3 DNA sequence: TGTGCCAGCAGCTTACGTGGGCTAGCGGGAGCGGATACGCAGTATTTT. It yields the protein CASSLRGLAGADTQYF.

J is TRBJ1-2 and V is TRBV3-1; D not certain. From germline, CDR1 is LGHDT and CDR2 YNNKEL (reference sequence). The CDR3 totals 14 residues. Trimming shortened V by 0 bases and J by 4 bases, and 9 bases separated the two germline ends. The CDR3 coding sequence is TGTGCCAGCAGCCAAGAGGCAGGCTTCTATGGCTACACCTTC. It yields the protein CASSQEAGFYGYTF.

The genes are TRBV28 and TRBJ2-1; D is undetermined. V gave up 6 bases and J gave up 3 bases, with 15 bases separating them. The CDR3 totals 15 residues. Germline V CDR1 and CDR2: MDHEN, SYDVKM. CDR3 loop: CASRTGLPGYNEQFF. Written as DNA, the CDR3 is TGTGCCAGCAGGACCGGGCTGCCCGGCTACAATGAGCAGTTCTTC.

CDR3 protein: CASSPGQGARTEAFF. The CDR3 nucleotides are TGTGCCAGCAGCCCCGGACAGGGGGCGCGAACTGAAGCTTTCTTT. The rearrangement uses TRBV7-2 and TRBJ1-1; 11 bases line up with TRBD1. With 5 bases clipped from V and 5 bases from J, the junction kept 7 bases outside the gene matches. Germline V gene lookup returns CDR1 SGHTA and CDR2 FQGNSA. The length of the CDR3 is 15 residues. The variable domain in full, completed from reference TRBV7-2 and TRBJ1-1, reads GAGVSQSPSNKVTEKGKDVELRCDPISGHTALYWYRQSLGQGLEFLIYFQGNSAPDKSGLPSDRFSAERTGGSVSTLTIQRTQQEDSAVYLCASSPGQGARTEAFFGQGTRLTVV.

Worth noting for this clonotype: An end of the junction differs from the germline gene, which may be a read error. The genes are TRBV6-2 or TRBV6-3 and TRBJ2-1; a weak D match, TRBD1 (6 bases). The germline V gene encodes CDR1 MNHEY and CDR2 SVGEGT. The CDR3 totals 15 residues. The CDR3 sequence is CAGSYWAGVSNEQFF. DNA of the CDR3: TGTGCCGGCAGTTACTGGGCAGGGGTTAGCAATGAGCAGTTCTTC.

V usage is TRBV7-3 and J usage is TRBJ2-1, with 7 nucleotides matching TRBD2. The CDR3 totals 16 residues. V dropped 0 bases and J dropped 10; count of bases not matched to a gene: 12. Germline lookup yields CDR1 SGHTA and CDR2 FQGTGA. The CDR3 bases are TGTGCCAGCAGCTTAACGAATGCGGCGGGAGCGCTCGAGCAGTTCTTC. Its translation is CASSLTNAAGALEQFF.

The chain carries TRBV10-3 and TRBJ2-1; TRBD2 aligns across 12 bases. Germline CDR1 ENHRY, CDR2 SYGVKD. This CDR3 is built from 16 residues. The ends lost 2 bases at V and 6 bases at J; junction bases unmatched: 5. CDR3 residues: CAISETLAGGRNEQFF. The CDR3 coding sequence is TGTGCCATCAGTGAGACGCTAGCGGGAGGGCGCAATGAGCAGTTCTTC.

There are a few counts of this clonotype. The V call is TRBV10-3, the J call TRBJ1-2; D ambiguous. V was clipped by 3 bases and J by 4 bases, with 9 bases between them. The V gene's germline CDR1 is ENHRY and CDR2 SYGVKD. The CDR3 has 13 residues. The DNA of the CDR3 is TGTGCCATCAGTGACCGGGAGGCCTATGGCTACACCTTC. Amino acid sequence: CAISDREAYGYTF.

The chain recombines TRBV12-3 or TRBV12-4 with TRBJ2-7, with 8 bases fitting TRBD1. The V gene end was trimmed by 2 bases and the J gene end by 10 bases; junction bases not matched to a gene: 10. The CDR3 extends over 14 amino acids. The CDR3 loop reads CASSLFGQGRNQYF. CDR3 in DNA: TGTGCCAGCAGTTTATTCGGACAGGGTAGAAACCAGTACTTC.

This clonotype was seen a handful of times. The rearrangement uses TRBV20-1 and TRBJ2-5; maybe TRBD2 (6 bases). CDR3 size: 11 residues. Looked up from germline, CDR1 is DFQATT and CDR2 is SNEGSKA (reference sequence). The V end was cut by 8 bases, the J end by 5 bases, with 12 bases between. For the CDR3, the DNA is TGCAGTACACGGGAGAGGGAGACCCAGTACTTC. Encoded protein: CSTRERETQYF.

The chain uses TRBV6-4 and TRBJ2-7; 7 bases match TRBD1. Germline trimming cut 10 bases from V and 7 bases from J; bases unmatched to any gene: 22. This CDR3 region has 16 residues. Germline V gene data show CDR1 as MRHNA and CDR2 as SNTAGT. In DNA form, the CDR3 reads TGTGCCACTGCTCCCGACGACAGGGACCATCTACGAGAGCAGTACTTC. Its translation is CATAPDDRDHLREQYF.

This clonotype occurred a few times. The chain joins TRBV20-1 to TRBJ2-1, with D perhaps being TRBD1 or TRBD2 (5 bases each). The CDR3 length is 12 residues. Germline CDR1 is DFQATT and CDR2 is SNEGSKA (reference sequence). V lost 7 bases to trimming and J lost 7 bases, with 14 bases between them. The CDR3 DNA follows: TGCAGTGTTGACCGGGGCAGAAATGAGCAGTTCTTC. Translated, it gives CSVDRGRNEQFF.

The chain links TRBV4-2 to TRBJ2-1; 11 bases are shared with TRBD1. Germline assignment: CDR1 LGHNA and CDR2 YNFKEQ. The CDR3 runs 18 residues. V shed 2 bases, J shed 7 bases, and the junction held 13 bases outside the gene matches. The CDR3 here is CASSQTNGPGTGGNEQFF. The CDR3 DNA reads TGTGCCAGCAGCCAAACGAATGGGCCTGGGACAGGGGGGAATGAGCAGTTCTTC.

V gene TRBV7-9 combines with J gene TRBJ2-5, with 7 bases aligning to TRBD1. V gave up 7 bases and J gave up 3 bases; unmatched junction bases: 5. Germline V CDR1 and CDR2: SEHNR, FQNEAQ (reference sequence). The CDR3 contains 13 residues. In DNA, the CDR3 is TGTGCCAGCACCGGGGACAGTGAAGAGACCCAGTACTTC. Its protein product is CASTGDSEETQYF.